This TCR beta chain was sequenced during a study of cytomegalovirus exposure and HLA in healthy donors. Regarding the study as a whole: The listing of about 150 TCR beta chains classed them as cytomegalovirus-associated. Most TCR sequences were seen very rarely across donors, but some public TCRs occurred in many.

Sequencing used immunoSEQ multiplex PCR; TCRdb keeps in-frame clones, though not all of them. The repertoire holds approximately 180,000 clones, with roughly 83% as singletons. Details on this clone: As yet, its antigen is unknown.

There are 14 residues in the CDR3. Per germline, CDR1 LNHDA and CDR2 SQIVND (reference sequence). The V and J ends lost 6 bases and 1 base, in that order; junction bases with no gene match: 5. Sequenced sample: PBMCs. The source is a young woman in good health and CMV-seronegative. This sequence joins TRBV19 and TRBJ1-2; 7 bases align to TRBD1. Here the CDR3 DNA reads TGTGCCAGTAGGCCCAGGGGGAGTAACTATGGCTACACCTTC. This encodes CASRPRGSNYGYTF.